Shown below are 22 T cell receptor beta chains from a single sample sequenced in a study of early T cells in non-severe SARS-CoV-2 infection. Each CDR3 protein gets one entry after TCRdb re-called the 5' RACE reads with MiXCR. The top ten clones hold approximately 5.1% of a sample with 80,000 to 95,000 distinct CDR3 sequences, roughly 15% of them seen once. Sample: whole blood, taken at baseline. Receptors were obtained from an adult who was a healthcare worker with PCR-confirmed SARS-CoV-2 infection or an uninfected control (not recorded which).

The chain recombines TRBV12-3 or TRBV12-4 with TRBJ2-7; D is uncertain. The V and J ends lost 6 bases and 1 base respectively, with 7 bases between them. This CDR3 has 12 residues. This CDR3 is CASRRHSYEQYF. The CDR3, as DNA: TGTGCCAGCAGGAGACATTCCTACGAGCAGTACTTC.

This clonotype has ten or more counts. The CDR3 DNA follows: TGTGCCAGCAGCTTTAAGACAGGGGAGCAAGAGACCCAGTACTTC. This sequence encodes CASSFKTGEQETQYF. This chain uses TRBV7-2 with TRBJ2-5; 8 bases match TRBD1. The V gene's germline CDR1 is SGHTA and CDR2 FQGNSA. The CDR3 consists of 15 residues. Trimming took 3 bases from V and 2 from J; bases not matched to a gene: 5.

This clonotype appeared a few times. The chain carries TRBV5-1 and TRBJ1-1; D remains ambiguous. V was shortened by 4 bases and J by 4 bases, with 11 bases between the two germline ends. CDR3 length: 13 residues. The germline CDR1 and CDR2 sequences are SGHRS and YFSETQ. CDR3: CASSPLWSTEAFF. The CDR3 DNA follows: TGCGCCAGCAGCCCGTTGTGGAGCACTGAAGCTTTCTTT.

This clonotype has ten or more counts. The chain couples TRBV7-9 to TRBJ2-3; D is perhaps TRBD2 (6 bases). Per the germline V gene, CDR1 is SEHNR and CDR2 is FQNEAQ (reference sequence). There are 14 residues in the CDR3. Trimming took off 5 bases at V and 3 bases at J, with 12 bases between the two ends. Here the CDR3 reads CASSHGSITDTQYF. CDR3 sequence (DNA): TGTGCCAGCAGCCACGGGAGCATAACAGATACGCAGTATTTT.

J is TRBJ2-7 and V is TRBV9; 13 nucleotides match TRBD2. The CDR3 spans 15 residues. V shed 0 bases, J shed 6 bases, and the junction held 3 bases outside the gene matches. Germline CDR1 reads SGDLS; CDR2 reads YYNGEE. The CDR3 loop is CASSVGTSGSLEQYF. In DNA, the CDR3 is TGTGCCAGCAGCGTAGGGACTAGCGGGAGTCTCGAGCAGTACTTC.

The genes are TRBV10-3 and TRBJ2-5; D is ambiguous. Germline-derived CDR1 and CDR2 are ENHRY and SYGVKD. The ends were cut back, 2 bases at V and 3 bases at J, with 4 bases in the middle. The CDR3 totals 12 residues. CDR3 loop: CAISEAEETQYF. DNA for the CDR3: TGTGCCATCAGTGAGGCGGAAGAGACCCAGTACTTC.

This clonotype was observed at least ten times. The chain links TRBV20-1 to TRBJ2-7, with 7 bases aligning to TRBD2. V lost 5 bases, J lost 3 bases, and 16 bases stayed unmatched. CDR1 and CDR2 (germline): DFQATT, SNEGSKA (reference sequence). CDR3 length equals 16 residues. The CDR3 nucleotides are TGCAGTGCTGAATCGACTAGCCAGGGCATACGCTACGAGCAGTACTTC. Its translation: CSAESTSQGIRYEQYF.

This clonotype has more than one count but fewer than ten. V and J are TRBV4-1 and TRBJ2-5, with TRBD2 matching over 8 bases. The V and J ends lost 1 base and 1 base, in that order; junction bases with no gene match: 5. The germline gives CDR1 MGHRA, CDR2 YSYEKL. This CDR3 spans 16 amino acids. CDR3 amino acids: CASSQGLAGGQETQYF. The CDR3 nucleotides read TGCGCCAGCAGCCAAGGTTTGGCGGGGGGCCAAGAGACCCAGTACTTC.

There are a few counts of this clonotype. The rearrangement links TRBV20-1 to TRBJ1-1; D unclear. Germline V gene sequence: CDR1 DFQATT, CDR2 SNEGSKA (reference sequence). This CDR3 has 14 residues. The germline V and J ends were trimmed by 0 bases and 0 bases, with 8 bases remaining between them. The CDR3 region is CSARDQLMNTEAFF. The CDR3 DNA reads TGCAGTGCTAGAGATCAGCTAATGAACACTGAAGCTTTCTTT.

This clonotype has a handful of counts. The rearrangement uses TRBV10-2 and TRBJ2-1; D is unclear. CDR1 is WSHSY, CDR2 SAAADI, per germline. The CDR3 has 15 residues. The germline V and J ends were trimmed by 8 bases and 0 bases, with 14 bases remaining between them. The CDR3: CASQSSPVSYNEQFF. The CDR3, as DNA: TGCGCCAGCCAATCATCCCCAGTCTCCTACAATGAGCAGTTCTTC.

The chain employs TRBV9 and TRBJ1-3; D may be TRBD1 (6 bases). Germline-derived CDR1 and CDR2 are SGDLS and YYNGEE. The V and J ends lost 9 bases and 0 bases respectively, with 19 bases between them. This CDR3 has 16 residues. The CDR3 loop reads CATSPGAASSGNTIYF. In DNA form, the CDR3 reads TGTGCCACCTCACCAGGGGCAGCCAGCTCTGGAAACACCATATATTTT.

The J gene is TRBJ2-3, the V gene TRBV12-3 or TRBV12-4, with 7 bases that match TRBD1. The trim removed 6 bases at V and 1 base at J, leaving 10 bases unmatched. This CDR3 is built from 16 residues. CDR3 amino acids: CASRQPGGGGTDTQYF. CDR3 bases: TGTGCCAGCAGACAACCAGGGGGTGGCGGCACAGATACGCAGTATTTT.

With respect to this clonotype: In this CDR3 the conserved last residue, phenylalanine or tryptophan, is missing, so a read error is likely. V gene TRBV28 combines with J gene TRBJ2-7; the match to TRBD2 covers 9 bases. The junction had 0 bases not matched to a gene; V was cut back by 2 bases and J by 1 base. Per germline, CDR1 MDHEN and CDR2 SYDVKM. CDR3 length equals 14 residues. The CDR3, as DNA: TGTGCCAGCAGTTTAGCGGGAGGGTCCTACGAGCAGTACATC. Translating gives CASSLAGGSYEQYI.

Only a few counts were recorded for this clonotype. The rearrangement joins TRBV7-2 to TRBJ2-3; possibly TRBD1 for D (5 bases). Germline V gene data show CDR1 as SGHTA and CDR2 as FQGNSA. Trimming removed 1 base at V and 8 bases at J, with 19 bases between. The length of the CDR3 is 16 residues. The CDR3 DNA sequence: TGTGCCAGCAGCTTAGGCCCACAGGCCGGGCGTGGTACGCAGTATTTT. Its translation is CASSLGPQAGRGTQYF. The variable domain in full, with the rest retrieved from reference TRBV7-2 and TRBJ2-3, is GAGVSQSPSNKVTEKGKDVELRCDPISGHTALYWYRQSLGQGLEFLIYFQGNSAPDKSGLPSDRFSAERTGGSVSTLTIQRTQQEDSAVYLCASSLGPQAGRGTQYFGPGTRLTVL.

This clonotype was seen more than once but under ten times. V usage is TRBV25-1 and J usage is TRBJ2-5; D might be TRBD2 (7 bases). The CDR3 contains 14 residues. The germline V gene encodes CDR1 MGHDK and CDR2 SYGVNS. The V gene lost 6 bases and the J gene lost 5 bases, with 16 bases spanning the gap. The CDR3 is CASSQGGEVETQYF. DNA of the CDR3: TGTGCCAGCAGCCAAGGGGGGGAGGTGGAGACCCAGTACTTC. Together with reference TRBV25-1 and TRBJ2-5, the CDR3 gives the full variable domain: EADIYQTPRYLVIGTGKKITLECSQTMGHDKMYWYQQDPGMELHLIHYSYGVNSTEKGDLSSESTVSRIRTEHFPLTLESARPSHTSQYLCASSQGGEVETQYFGPGTRLLVL.

This clonotype was seen many times. CDR3 nucleotides: TGTGCCAGCAGTGAGAGGCTAATGAGGGAAAAACTGTTTTTT. It translates to CASSERLMREKLFF. The chain employs TRBV12-3 or TRBV12-4 and TRBJ1-4; D call uncertain. The V end was cut by 5 bases, the J end by 8 bases, with 15 bases between. CDR3 length: 14 residues.

This clonotype was seen more than once but under ten times. The chain joins TRBV4-3 to TRBJ1-5; maybe TRBD1 (5 bases). CDR3 length equals 14 residues. CDR1 and CDR2 from the germline V gene are LGHNA and YSLEER. Trimming removed 5 bases at V and 2 bases at J, with 10 bases between. This CDR3 reads CASSLGRGNQPQHF. The CDR3 nucleotides are TGCGCCAGCAGCTTAGGCAGGGGCAATCAGCCCCAGCATTTT.

This clonotype showed up just a few times. V gene TRBV6-6 combines with J gene TRBJ2-5; 8 nucleotides match TRBD1. CDR1 is MNHNY and CDR2 is SVGAGI in the germline V gene (reference sequence). The CDR3 contains 14 residues. V shed 4 bases, J shed 5 bases, and the junction held 6 bases outside the gene matches. The CDR3 is CASSSQGAGETQYF. The CDR3 DNA reads TGTGCCAGCAGTTCGCAGGGGGCTGGCGAGACCCAGTACTTC.

This clonotype was detected a few times. V gene TRBV20-1 combines with J gene TRBJ2-1, with 10 nucleotides matching TRBD2. The CDR3 has 14 amino acids. Per germline, CDR1 DFQATT and CDR2 SNEGSKA (reference sequence). CDR3 amino acids: CSPATSSGRSGRFF. CDR3 DNA sequence: TGCAGCCCCGCCACGTCTAGCGGGAGATCCGGGCGGTTCTTC.

This clonotype turned up a few times. The chain links TRBV11-1 to TRBJ2-3; possible D gene TRBD1, 6 bases. Germline CDR1 and CDR2: SGHAT and FQDESV (reference sequence). The CDR3 contains 15 residues. Trimming took off 1 base at V and 2 bases at J, with 10 bases between the two ends. The CDR3 loop reads CASSLGGQTTDTQYF. CDR3 DNA: TGTGCCAGCAGCTTAGGAGGACAGACCACAGATACGCAGTATTTT.

This clonotype was recorded many times. The chain employs TRBV25-1 and TRBJ1-1; weak D call: TRBD1 (5 bases). Between the trimmed V and J ends, which lost 3 bases and 3 bases, there was a span of 8 bases. There are 13 residues in the CDR3. The germline gives CDR1 MGHDK, CDR2 SYGVNS. The chain's CDR3 is CASSDWGDTEAFF. For the CDR3, the DNA is TGTGCCAGCAGTGATTGGGGGGACACTGAAGCTTTCTTT. Based on the CDR3 plus reference TRBV25-1 and TRBJ1-1, the full variable domain is EADIYQTPRYLVIGTGKKITLECSQTMGHDKMYWYQQDPGMELHLIHYSYGVNSTEKGDLSSESTVSRIRTEHFPLTLESARPSHTSQYLCASSDWGDTEAFFGQGTRLTVV.

This clonotype was recorded a few times. This chain uses TRBV7-8 with TRBJ2-3; 8 bases fit TRBD2. The V segment lost 7 bases and the J segment 3 bases; nucleotides outside the gene matches: 24. CDR1 is SGHVS and CDR2 is FQNEAQ in the germline V gene. The CDR3 totals 20 residues. In DNA form, the CDR3 reads TGTGCCAGCACCCCGCGGGGCATTTTTCATAGCGGGATCCGGACAGATACGCAGTATTTT. Translation: CASTPRGIFHSGIRTDTQYF.